This TCR beta chain was observed in a study of T cells in Graves' hyperthyroidism and ophthalmopathy. Researchers amplified the TCR beta CDR3 regions from RNA transcripts. The TCR CDR3 first-round RT-PCR relied on the HTBI primer set. TCRdb recomputed calls from the multiplex PCR reads with MiXCR, one row per CDR3 protein. The sample holds hundreds of thousands of distinct CDR3 sequences; approximately 40% are singletons and the top ten take around 10%. CDR1 and CDR2 from the germline V gene are ENHRY and SYGVKD. The V and J ends lost 5 bases and 8 bases respectively, with 10 bases between them. This CDR3 spans 11 amino acids. An approximately 9.8 ml volume of fresh peripheral blood provided the PBMCs. This clonotype appeared many times.

This clonotype originated in a man aged 18 to 29 with Graves' hyperthyroidism. The J gene is TRBJ2-7, the V gene TRBV10-3; perhaps TRBD1 as D (6 bases). The specimen was blood. DNA of the CDR3: TGTGCCATCAGTCTTGGACAGCAGCAGTACTTC. Protein product: CAISLGQQQYF.